This paragraph covers one T cell receptor (beta chain) sequence. CDR3 size: 15 residues. V lost 3 bases and J lost 7, with 18 bases in between. Germline V gene lookup returns CDR1 MNHNS and CDR2 SASEGT. This record belongs to a study of T cell changes during pregnancy in multiple sclerosis. This table comes from immunoSEQ multiplex PCR, and its TCRdb copy is limited to in-frame clones, with some not included. Here the sample spans 40,000 to 45,000 clones, around 90% being singletons. Material: CD4+ T cells from peripheral blood mononuclear cells, obtained in the third trimester of pregnancy. The chain has TRBV6-1 and TRBJ1-2, with D tentatively TRBD1 (5 bases). This clonotype was sampled from a female donor with multiple sclerosis, enrolled in a pregnancy study. In nucleotides, the CDR3 is TGTGCCAGCAGTGACTCCTACGGCAGGGTCTCTGGCTACACCTTC. Translation: CASSDSYGRVSGYTF.